Below, 28 T cell receptor beta chains from the same sample are listed, as sequenced in a study of OX40 agonist ivuxolimab in advanced cancers. The data were produced by immunoSEQ multiplex PCR, yet TCRdb's version contains in-frame clones alone and is incomplete. Among over 80,000 clones, approximately 87% were seen once, and the ten largest hold around 0.84%. The sample consisted of CD4+ or CD8+ T cells sorted from blood, taken in a trial of the OX40 agonist ivuxolimab. These receptors came from an adult with an advanced solid tumor such as melanoma, head and neck, liver or kidney cancer.

This chain links TRBV18 with TRBJ2-1; either TRBD1 or TRBD2 may fit D (6 bases each). CDR3 size: 15 residues. Trimming left V 1 base short and J 4 bases short, with 11 bases between. Looked up from germline, CDR1 is KGHSH and CDR2 is LQKENI. CDR3 region: CASSPRRGQYNEQFF. The CDR3 DNA sequence: TGTGCCAGCTCACCACGGCGGGGACAATACAATGAGCAGTTCTTC.

This clone showed up just once. V and J are TRBV27 and TRBJ1-1; D gene uncertain. V was trimmed by 3 bases and J by 1 base, leaving 9 bases between them. This CDR3 contains 14 residues. Germline V gene sequence: CDR1 MNHEY, CDR2 SMNVEV (reference sequence). The CDR3 loop is CASSLALRNTEAFF. CDR3 nucleotides: TGTGCCAGCAGTTTGGCCCTCAGGAACACTGAAGCTTTCTTT.

This chain links TRBV6-5 with TRBJ2-7, with D tentatively TRBD2 (6 bases). Per germline, CDR1 MNHEY and CDR2 SVGAGI. The CDR3 is 16 residues long. Trimming took 0 bases from V and 1 from J, leaving 13 bases between them. CDR3 nucleotide sequence: TGTGCCAGCAGTTACTCGGTAGTTGGGGGGTCCTACGAGCAGTACTTC. It codes for CASSYSVVGGSYEQYF.

This clone was counted between two and nine times. This sequence joins TRBV2 and TRBJ2-5; unclear D gene. Trimming took 3 bases from V and 5 from J, leaving 7 bases between them. The CDR3 runs to 12 residues. Germline CDR1 is SNHLY and CDR2 is FYNNEI. CDR3 residues: CASSDKWETQYF. CDR3 nucleotide sequence: TGTGCCAGCAGTGATAAGTGGGAGACCCAGTACTTC. The full variable domain, completed using reference TRBV2 and TRBJ2-5, is EPEVTQTPSHQVTQMGQEVILRCVPISNHLYFYWYRQILGQKVEFLVSFYNNEISEKSEIFDDQFSVERPDGSNFTLKIRSTKLEDSAMYFCASSDKWETQYFGPGTRLLVL.

The count of this clone is one. In nucleotides, the CDR3 is TGTGCCAGCAGCGCAAACAGGGGGGACGATGAGCAGTTCTTC. Its translation is CASSANRGDDEQFF. V gene TRBV4-2 combines with J gene TRBJ2-1; TRBD1 aligns across 8 bases. The germline V gene has CDR1 LGHNA and CDR2 YNFKEQ. V lost 5 bases to trimming and J lost 8 bases; unmatched junction nucleotides: 8. The length of the CDR3 is 14 residues.

CDR3 amino acids: CASSWSQDTQYF. The CDR3 DNA follows: TGTGCCAGCAGCTGGAGTCAGGATACGCAGTATTTT. This chain links TRBV7-9 with TRBJ2-3; D gene uncertain. Germline lookup yields CDR1 SEHNR and CDR2 FQNEAQ (reference sequence). Trimming shortened V by 4 bases and J by 6 bases, and 8 bases separated the two germline ends. The CDR3 runs 12 residues. Based on the CDR3 plus reference TRBV7-9 and TRBJ2-3, the full variable domain is DTGVSQNPRHKITKRGQNVTFRCDPISEHNRLYWYRQTLGQGPEFLTYFQNEAQLEKSRLLSDRFSAERPKGSFSTLEIQRTEQGDSAMYLCASSWSQDTQYFGPGTRLTVL.

By sample fraction, this clone is medium-sized. The chain has TRBV10-3 and TRBJ1-1; D is uncertain. The CDR3 extends over 13 amino acids. CDR1 ENHRY and CDR2 SYGVKD come from the germline V gene. V dropped 6 bases and J dropped 4 bases, with 12 bases sitting between them. The CDR3 nucleotides read TGTGCCATCAGAGGACCCTCGACCACTGAAGCTTTCTTT. Amino acids: CAIRGPSTTEAFF.

The chain links TRBV28 to TRBJ2-7; 10 positions agree with TRBD1. Germline lookup yields CDR1 MDHEN and CDR2 SYDVKM. This CDR3 spans 14 amino acids. With V trimmed by 5 bases and J by 7 bases, 8 bases remained unmatched. The CDR3 is CASSPRTGGEEQYF. The DNA of the CDR3 is TGTGCCAGCAGTCCCAGGACAGGGGGGGAAGAGCAGTACTTC.

The rearrangement uses TRBV28 and TRBJ1-1; no reliable D call. V dropped 4 bases and J dropped 6 bases, with 21 bases sitting between them. CDR1 is MDHEN, CDR2 SYDVKM, per germline. The CDR3 consists of 16 residues. The CDR3 sequence is CASSSPSEGFGPEAFF. CDR3 sequence (DNA): TGTGCCAGCAGTTCACCCTCGGAAGGGTTTGGTCCTGAAGCTTTCTTT.

This clone occurred a few times. The chain links TRBV6-5 to TRBJ2-1; D is unresolved. Germline loops: CDR1 MNHEY, CDR2 SVGAGI. V gave up 7 bases and J gave up 3 bases, with 16 bases separating them. The CDR3 contains 15 residues. The CDR3 is CASTMTGSLYNEQFF. The CDR3 DNA reads as TGTGCCAGCACTATGACCGGGTCCCTCTACAATGAGCAGTTCTTC.

The chain carries TRBV14 and TRBJ1-1; TRBD1 matches 7 bases. The CDR3 length is 16 residues. CDR1 and CDR2 (germline): SGHDN, FVKESK. The junction had 5 bases not matched to a gene; V was cut back by 1 base and J by 0 bases. CDR3 nucleotide sequence: TGTGCCAGCAGCCAAGCGAATACAGGGGTGAACACTGAAGCTTTCTTT. Translating it yields CASSQANTGVNTEAFF.

The chain carries TRBV6-1 and TRBJ1-2; TRBD1 is a possible D gene (5 bases). The CDR3 covers 13 residues. Looked up from germline, CDR1 is MNHNS and CDR2 is SASEGT. Trimming pared 4 bases from V and 8 bases from J, leaving 14 bases between. CDR3 coding DNA: TGTGCCAGCAGTGTTGGGACGCCGAAGGGCTACACCTTC. This codes for CASSVGTPKGYTF.

This clone showed up just once. The gene calls are TRBV7-6 and TRBJ2-5, with D perhaps matching TRBD2 (6 bases). The CDR3 covers 14 residues. V was trimmed by 1 base and J by 3 bases, leaving 9 bases between them. Per the germline V gene, CDR1 is SGHVS and CDR2 is FNYEAQ. The CDR3 DNA sequence: TGTGCCAGCAGCTTAGTTGGCGGGGAAGAGACCCAGTACTTC. This gives the protein CASSLVGGEETQYF.

The gene calls are TRBV18 and TRBJ1-1; D is uncertain. The CDR3 is 14 amino acids. Germline lookup yields CDR1 KGHSH and CDR2 LQKENI. Deletions cut 5 bases from V and 8 bases from J, with 18 bases between. In DNA, the CDR3 is TGTGCCAGCTCAACCAGTGGCGACCCCGGGGAAGCTTTCTTT. Translated, it gives CASSTSGDPGEAFF.

V is TRBV19 and J is TRBJ1-6; D may be TRBD1 (5 bases). The ends were cut back, 9 bases at V and 3 bases at J, with 15 bases in the middle. The CDR3 sequence is 15 residues long. Germline-derived CDR1 and CDR2 are LNHDA and SQIVND (reference sequence). The CDR3 nucleotides are TGTGCCAGCACCTCTAGGGGCGACTATAATTCACCCCTCCACTTT. Its translation: CASTSRGDYNSPLHF.

The rearrangement joins TRBV7-9 to TRBJ2-6, with a possible D match to TRBD1 (6 bases). With 4 bases removed from V and 1 base from J, the gap between germline ends came to 17 bases. The germline V gene encodes CDR1 SEHNR and CDR2 FQNEAQ (reference sequence). The CDR3 spans 18 residues. The CDR3 nucleotides are TGTGCCAGCAGCTCGTTCCTTGGGACACCTTCTGGGGCCAACGTCCTGACTTTC. This codes for CASSSFLGTPSGANVLTF.

Only one count was recorded for this clone. The chain joins TRBV5-4 to TRBJ2-7, with unresolved D. Germline CDR1 and CDR2: SGHNT and YYREEE (reference sequence). The CDR3 covers 13 residues. The V gene lost 4 bases and the J gene lost 5 bases, with 13 bases spanning the gap. The CDR3 nucleotides are TGTGCCAGCAGCGTACCACAAGGCAACGAGCAGTACTTC. Its translation: CASSVPQGNEQYF.

The rearrangement links TRBV2 to TRBJ1-4; 7 bases match TRBD1. The CDR3 is 13 amino acids. Germline values: CDR1 SNHLY, CDR2 FYNNEI. With V trimmed by 9 bases and J by 7 bases, 8 bases remained unmatched. The CDR3 nucleotides read TGTGCCAGTGACCAGGGGGTTAGTGAAAAACTGTTTTTT. Residues: CASDQGVSEKLFF. The full variable domain, rest sourced from reference TRBV2 and TRBJ1-4, is EPEVTQTPSHQVTQMGQEVILRCVPISNHLYFYWYRQILGQKVEFLVSFYNNEISEKSEIFDDQFSVERPDGSNFTLKIRSTKLEDSAMYFCASDQGVSEKLFFGSGTQLSVL.

J is TRBJ2-2 and V is TRBV2, with D unclear. CDR1 and CDR2 (germline): SNHLY, FYNNEI. V lost 7 bases and J lost 1, with 4 bases in between. There are 12 residues in the CDR3. The CDR3 coding sequence is TGTGCCAGCAAGGAGAACACCGGGGAGCTGTTTTTT. Amino acid sequence: CASKENTGELFF.

V and J are TRBV6-1 and TRBJ1-5; D is uncertain. The CDR3 is made up of 14 amino acids. Germline values: CDR1 MNHNS, CDR2 SASEGT. V lost 1 base to trimming and J lost 6 bases, with 10 bases between them. The CDR3 coding sequence is TGTGCCAGCAGTGAAGTTCCCCTGGGTCAGCCCCAGCATTTT. Translation gives CASSEVPLGQPQHF.

The rearrangement links TRBV4-3 to TRBJ2-7; the D is unclear. The V gene lost 4 bases and the J gene lost 7 bases, with 11 bases spanning the gap. Germline CDR1 LGHNA, CDR2 YSLEER. CDR3 length: 12 amino acids. This chain's CDR3 is CASSLGANEQYF. The CDR3 DNA follows: TGCGCCAGCAGCCTTGGTGCTAATGAGCAGTACTTC.

J is TRBJ2-5 and V is TRBV7-3, with TRBD2 matching over 12 bases. CDR1 SGHTA and CDR2 FQGTGA come from the germline V gene. J was trimmed by 5 bases and V by 3 bases; bases with no gene match: 4. The CDR3 totals 15 residues. This chain's CDR3 is CASSFGLAGRETQYF. The CDR3, as DNA: TGTGCCAGCAGCTTTGGACTAGCGGGGCGGGAGACCCAGTACTTC.

In its sample, this clone was seen a few times. The J gene is TRBJ1-6, the V gene TRBV7-9; D is unclear. The V gene's germline CDR1 is SEHNR and CDR2 FQNEAQ (reference sequence). Trimming removed 2 bases from V and 8 bases from J, with 4 bases in between. The CDR3 has 12 residues. CDR3 protein: CASSLYDSPLHF. The CDR3 DNA reads as TGTGCCAGCAGCTTATATGATTCACCCCTCCACTTT.

The chain recombines TRBV19 with TRBJ1-2; D is unclear. Per the germline V gene, CDR1 is LNHDA and CDR2 is SQIVND (reference sequence). The germline V and J ends were trimmed by 5 bases and 2 bases, with 12 bases remaining between them. This CDR3 has 14 residues. Here the CDR3 reads CASSVPGFNYGYTF. The CDR3 bases are TGTGCCAGTAGTGTCCCGGGATTCAACTATGGCTACACCTTC.

The chain uses TRBV10-3 and TRBJ2-2; 10 bases agree with TRBD1. CDR1 is ENHRY and CDR2 is SYGVKD in the germline V gene. The CDR3 extends over 15 amino acids. J gave up 4 bases and V 10 bases, and 9 bases lay outside the gene matches. CDR3 protein: CATTGTGEATGELFF. In DNA, the CDR3 is TGTGCCACGACTGGGACAGGGGAGGCCACCGGGGAGCTGTTTTTT.

This clone was seen only a few times. The V and J genes are TRBV6-5 and TRBJ2-1; D perhaps matches TRBD2 (6 bases). The CDR3 extends over 15 amino acids. Germline lookup yields CDR1 MNHEY and CDR2 SVGAGI. Trimming cost V 0 bases and J 2 bases, with 8 bases left between them. Written as DNA, the CDR3 is TGTGCCAGCAGTTACTCCGGGACTCCCTACAATGAGCAGTTCTTC. Its translation is CASSYSGTPYNEQFF.

The J gene is TRBJ1-5, the V gene TRBV6-5; the D gene is possibly TRBD1 (5 bases). Germline CDR1 reads MNHEY; CDR2 reads SVGAGI. V was cut by 5 bases and J by 0 bases, with 11 bases left in between. This CDR3 is 15 amino acids long. The CDR3 DNA reads TGTGCCAGCAGTCTACAGGCCTATAGCAATCAGCCCCAGCATTTT. As protein: CASSLQAYSNQPQHF.

V is TRBV19 and J is TRBJ2-2, with a tentative D call TRBD1 (5 bases). The CDR3 consists of 13 residues. Germline loops: CDR1 LNHDA, CDR2 SQIVND (reference sequence). V was pared by 3 bases and J by 5 bases, with 7 bases between. The DNA of the CDR3 is TGTGCCAGTAGTATGGGGCAGACCGGGGAGCTGTTTTTT. Translated: CASSMGQTGELFF. The full variable domain, with the rest looked up from reference TRBV19 and TRBJ2-2, is DGGITQSPKYLFRKEGQNVTLSCEQNLNHDAMYWYRQDPGQGLRLIYYSQIVNDFQKGDIAEGYSVSREKKESFPLTVTSAQKNPTAFYLCASSMGQTGELFFGEGSRLTVL.